The clone carrying this TCR beta chain was seen a handful of times. Its antigen is currently unknown. Given a much more abundant clone one base away, this may be a read error. This specimen comes from a study of tumor and adjacent non-tumor tissue in lung cancer. As for the study in general: Histology: 12 adenocarcinoma, a couple of squamous cell carcinoma, 1 small cell lung cancer. The study's findings and limits: Tumor TCR diversity, when higher, was linked to shorter survival.

In germline, CDR1 is MDHEN, CDR2 SYDVKM. The CDR3 extends over 15 amino acids. Between the trimmed V and J ends, which lost 3 bases and 13 bases, there was a span of 21 bases. TCRbeta libraries were built with three rounds of nested PCR, modified from ARM-PCR. TCRdb redid the calling of the multiplex PCR reads with MiXCR, one entry per CDR3 protein. The sample holds 60,000 to 85,000 distinct CDR3 sequences, around four fifths seen once. No cell sorting was done before RNA was extracted from the tissue. Chemotherapy-naive patients with new lung cancer underwent thoracic surgery in China, August–late 2014.

This sequence joins TRBV28 and TRBJ1-4; weak D call: TRBD1 (5 bases). Specimen: lung tumor tissue. The sequence derives from a woman between 45 and 65 years old with non-small cell lung cancer. The CDR3 DNA is TGTGCCAGCAGTTTGTCTTTGAGACAGTCCGGAAGACTGTTTTTT. Residues: CASSLSLRQSGRLFF.